This passage covers 14 T cell receptor beta chains from one sample sequenced in a study of blood T cell repertoires in COVID-19. TCRdb's copy holds only in-frame clones and misses some; the assay was immunoSEQ multiplex PCR. The sample lists over 150,000 clones; more than 85% were seen once. The sequencing input was PBMCs or T cells enriched from blood (not recorded which). Receptors originate from a woman between 45 and 60 years old who had recovered from COVID-19.

The chain uses TRBV21-1 and TRBJ1-1; the table calls TRBD1, which could not be checked here. TRBV21-1 is shown as a pseudogene. This CDR3 comprises 14 residues. CDR3 amino acids: CASSYRGPPTEAFF. CDR3 in DNA: TGTGCCAGCAGCTATAGGGGTCCCCCCACTGAAGCTTTCTTT.

The chain couples TRBV5-4 to TRBJ1-1, with D hard to call. V shed 4 bases and J shed 1 base, with 8 bases lying between them. The germline V gene has CDR1 SGHNT and CDR2 YYREEE (reference sequence). The CDR3 runs to 13 residues. The CDR3 DNA sequence: TGTGCCAGCAGCCATTCCCAGAACACTGAAGCTTTCTTT. Amino acid sequence: CASSHSQNTEAFF.

The V call is TRBV28, the J call TRBJ1-3; TRBD1 might be the D (5 bases). Germline lookup yields CDR1 MDHEN and CDR2 SYDVKM. V lost 1 base and J lost 6, with 16 bases in between. The CDR3 loop spans 16 amino acids. The CDR3 here is CASSLYGGRKENTIYF. The CDR3 DNA follows: TGTGCCAGCAGTTTATACGGGGGAAGGAAGGAAAACACCATATATTTT.

V gene TRBV4-2 combines with J gene TRBJ2-1, with 8 bases fitting TRBD1. The CDR3 has 15 residues. Germline values: CDR1 LGHNA, CDR2 YNFKEQ. With 3 bases clipped from V and 3 bases from J, the junction kept 4 bases outside the gene matches. Here the CDR3 reads CASSQTTGGYNEQFF. DNA of the CDR3: TGTGCCAGCAGCCAGACCACAGGGGGCTACAATGAGCAGTTCTTC.

This chain connects TRBV19 to TRBJ2-3; 10 bases fit TRBD2. V dropped 6 bases and J dropped 2; count of bases not matched to a gene: 2. The CDR3 covers 14 residues. CDR1 is LNHDA, CDR2 SQIVND, per germline (reference sequence). The CDR3 DNA sequence: TGTGCCAGTAGACTAGCGGGGATCACAGATACGCAGTATTTT. Translating it yields CASRLAGITDTQYF.

V and J are TRBV28 and TRBJ2-3; 12 nucleotides align to TRBD2. The CDR3 spans 15 residues. J was trimmed by 6 bases and V by 3 bases; bases with no gene match: 4. Germline V CDR1 and CDR2: MDHEN, SYDVKM. The CDR3 is CASSLASGRGDTQYF. CDR3 DNA sequence: TGTGCCAGCAGTTTGGCTAGCGGGAGGGGGGATACGCAGTATTTT.

The V call is TRBV4-3, the J call TRBJ1-4, with TRBD1 matching over 7 bases. Trimming at V came to 2 bases and at J to 3 bases, leaving 3 bases not matched to a gene. The CDR3 covers 15 residues. Germline CDR1 LGHNA, CDR2 YSLEER. CDR3 protein: CASSQLQGANEKLFF. Written as DNA, the CDR3 is TGCGCCAGCAGCCAACTCCAGGGGGCTAATGAAAAACTGTTTTTT.

The CDR3 protein is CASSLREEQPQHF. The CDR3 DNA reads TGTGCCAGCAGTTTAAGGGAGGAACAGCCCCAGCATTTT. The chain is built from TRBV27 and TRBJ1-5; D is unclear. The CDR3 sequence is 13 residues long. With 2 bases removed from V and 7 bases from J, the gap between germline ends came to 9 bases. The germline V gene encodes CDR1 MNHEY and CDR2 SMNVEV (reference sequence).

V usage is TRBV30 and J usage is TRBJ2-7, with TRBD2 identical over 8 bases. The CDR3 has 16 amino acids. In germline, CDR1 is GTSNPN, CDR2 SVGIG (reference sequence). The V gene end was trimmed by 1 base and the J gene end by 5 bases; junction bases not matched to a gene: 13. The CDR3 DNA sequence: TGTGCCTGGAGTGGAAGCCGGCTAGCGGGTGTCGACGAGCAGTACTTC. Amino acids: CAWSGSRLAGVDEQYF. Combining the CDR3 with reference TRBV30 and TRBJ2-7 gives the whole variable domain SQTIHQWPATLVQPVGSPLSLECTVEGTSNPNLYWYRQAAGRGLQLLFYSVGIGQISSEVPQNLSASRPQDRQFILSSKKLLLSDSGFYLCAWSGSRLAGVDEQYFGPGTRLTVT.

The V and J genes are TRBV7-2 and TRBJ2-7; D is undetermined. The CDR3 has 14 residues. CDR1 SGHTA and CDR2 FQGNSA come from the germline V gene. The germline V and J ends were trimmed by 2 bases and 1 base, with 9 bases remaining between them. The DNA for the CDR3 is TGTGCCAGCAGCTTAAGACACCGGTCCTACGAGCAGTACTTC. Translation gives CASSLRHRSYEQYF.

This clone appeared a single time. The chain carries TRBV5-1 and TRBJ1-2; TRBD1 matches 11 bases. The CDR3 has 15 amino acids. Looked up from germline, CDR1 is SGHRS and CDR2 is YFSETQ. The V gene end was trimmed by 4 bases and the J gene end by 10 bases; junction bases not matched to a gene: 12. CDR3 coding DNA: TGCGCCAGCAGCGTCCAACCGGGACAGGGGGATCTCTACACCTTC. It translates to CASSVQPGQGDLYTF.

By its share, this clone is medium-sized (0.01 to 0.1%). V gene TRBV6-1 combines with J gene TRBJ1-5; D perhaps matches TRBD1 (5 bases). This CDR3 is 15 amino acids long. Germline V lookup: CDR1 MNHNS, CDR2 SASEGT. The V end was cut by 0 bases, the J end by 8 bases, with 14 bases between. CDR3 bases: TGTGCCAGCAGTGAAGCGTGGCAGGGTGAGGAGCCCCAGCATTTT. Residues: CASSEAWQGEEPQHF.

This clone was seen more than once but under ten times. The chain recombines TRBV12-3 or TRBV12-4 with TRBJ1-1; 10 bases agree with TRBD1. CDR3 length equals 13 residues. The V gene end was trimmed by 6 bases and the J gene end by 11 bases; junction bases not matched to a gene: 9. CDR3 residues: CASRRQGAYSAFF. The CDR3 bases are TGTGCCAGCAGAAGACAGGGGGCTTATTCTGCTTTCTTT.

The chain has TRBV30 and TRBJ2-7; D is perhaps TRBD2 (5 bases). Germline-derived CDR1 and CDR2 are GTSNPN and SVGIG (reference sequence). The germline V and J ends were trimmed by 0 bases and 0 bases, with 12 bases remaining between them. The length of the CDR3 is 15 residues. In nucleotides, the CDR3 is TGTGCCTGGAGTGTAGGCGGGTTAAGCTCCTACGAGCAGTACTTC. It translates to CAWSVGGLSSYEQYF.